This TCR beta chain is from a study of blood T cell repertoires in COVID-19. Overall study context: Sample material is recorded as cDNA or gDNA derived from T cells, B-cell-depleted T cells, or PBMCs.

Cohort 3 donors were reported recovered after two negative PCRs, clearance, or symptom resolution. TCRdb's copy holds only in-frame clones and misses some; the assay was immunoSEQ multiplex PCR. The table has about 180,000 clones, about 85% seen once; the top ten hold around 6.2%. The sequence came from a man aged 40-50 years who had recovered from COVID-19. The sequenced material came from PBMCs or T cells enriched from blood (not recorded which).

CDR3 nucleotide sequence: TGTGCCACCAGCAGGGTTCTGGGAGCAACTAATGAAAAACTGTTTTTT. This gives the protein CATSRVLGATNEKLFF. The chain joins TRBV15 to TRBJ1-4; D is ambiguous. Trimming shortened V by 3 bases and J by 0 bases, and 11 bases separated the two germline ends. This CDR3 region has 16 residues. Germline V gene sequence: CDR1 LNHNV, CDR2 YYDKDF (reference sequence).